The 14 T cell receptor beta chains presented below share a single source sample, sequenced in a study of blood T cell repertoires in COVID-19. Sequencing was performed with immunoSEQ multiplex PCR; in TCRdb, only in-frame clones are kept and a portion is missing. The sample holds 210,000 or so clones; about nine tenths are singletons and the top ten take approximately 2.5%. Sequences were obtained from peripheral blood. The receptors were gathered from a man aged 25-40 years with COVID-19, enrolled during active disease.

The genes are TRBV13 and TRBJ1-1, with 10 positions matching TRBD1. The V and J ends lost 5 bases and 1 base, in that order; junction bases with no gene match: 4. This CDR3 comprises 15 residues. CDR1 and CDR2 (germline): PRHDT, FYEKMQ (reference sequence). CDR3 DNA: TGTGCCAGCAGCGACCGGGACAGGGGGAACACTGAAGCTTTCTTT. Amino acid sequence: CASSDRDRGNTEAFF.

J is TRBJ1-2 and V is TRBV6-6, with a possible D match to TRBD1 (5 bases). The CDR3 loop spans 15 amino acids. V was cut by 8 bases and J by 5 bases, with 21 bases left in between. Germline CDR1 MNHNY, CDR2 SVGAGI (reference sequence). CDR3 protein: CASRRSGPYNYGYTF. CDR3 coding DNA: TGTGCCAGCCGTAGGTCAGGGCCCTATAATTATGGCTACACCTTC.

This chain links TRBV18 with TRBJ2-1, with 8 bases aligning to TRBD2. Germline assignment: CDR1 KGHSH and CDR2 LQKENI. The CDR3 extends over 14 amino acids. V trimming: 3 bases; J trimming: 10 bases; junction bases outside the gene matches: 8. CDR3 DNA sequence: TGTGCCAGCTCACCCTCGGGGGGGACGCAAGAGCAGTTCTTC. Residues: CASSPSGGTQEQFF.

The V call is TRBV4-1, the J call TRBJ2-2; 7 bases line up with TRBD1. The germline gives CDR1 MGHRA, CDR2 YSYEKL. CDR3 length equals 15 residues. V dropped 4 bases and J dropped 1; count of bases not matched to a gene: 3. DNA of the CDR3: TGCGCCAGCAGCCCCTGGACAGGGAACACCGGGGAGCTGTTTTTT. It codes for CASSPWTGNTGELFF.

This clone showed up just a few times. Written as DNA, the CDR3 is TGTGCCTTAGGACAGGGATACACCTTC. It specifies CALGQGYTF. The chain links TRBV30 to TRBJ1-2, with TRBD1 matching 8 bases. The ends lost 7 bases at V and 11 bases at J; junction bases unmatched: 3. In germline, CDR1 is GTSNPN, CDR2 SVGIG (reference sequence). The CDR3 totals 9 residues.

This clone was detected only once. This chain links TRBV19 with TRBJ1-5; no reliable D call. V was trimmed by 3 bases and J by 0 bases, leaving 9 bases between them. CDR3 length: 15 residues. Germline CDR1 is LNHDA and CDR2 is SQIVND (reference sequence). The CDR3 protein is CASSISSYSNQPQHF. CDR3 bases: TGTGCCAGTAGTATTTCCTCCTATAGCAATCAGCCCCAGCATTTT. Combining the CDR3 with reference TRBV19 and TRBJ1-5 gives the whole variable domain DGGITQSPKYLFRKEGQNVTLSCEQNLNHDAMYWYRQDPGQGLRLIYYSQIVNDFQKGDIAEGYSVSREKKESFPLTVTSAQKNPTAFYLCASSISSYSNQPQHFGDGTRLSIL.

This clone was recorded at least ten times. V is TRBV24-1 and J is TRBJ2-7, with 8 bases lining up with TRBD1. CDR3 length: 18 residues. Germline trimming cut 1 base from V and 2 bases from J; bases unmatched to any gene: 12. Germline CDR1 KGHDR, CDR2 SFDVKD. CDR3 nucleotide sequence: TGTGCCACCAGTGATTTACGAAACAGGGGGTCATTCCCCTACGAGCAGTACTTC. This sequence encodes CATSDLRNRGSFPYEQYF.

This chain links TRBV4-1 with TRBJ1-2; 8 positions match TRBD1. The CDR3 is made up of 13 amino acids. The ends lost 6 bases at V and 5 bases at J; junction bases unmatched: 5. Germline CDR1 is MGHRA and CDR2 is YSYEKL. The CDR3 coding sequence is TGCGCCAGCAGTCCGGACAGGGAGTATGGCTACACCTTC. Its protein product is CASSPDREYGYTF.

V is TRBV9 and J is TRBJ1-6, with 7 nucleotides matching TRBD1. Trimming at V came to 3 bases and at J to 10 bases, leaving 10 bases not matched to a gene. The length of the CDR3 is 15 residues. From germline, CDR1 is SGDLS and CDR2 YYNGEE. Written as DNA, the CDR3 is TGTGCCAGCAGCGGCCAGACAGGGCAAGAATCACCCCTCCACTTT. Translated, it gives CASSGQTGQESPLHF.

This chain links TRBV7-2 with TRBJ2-7; TRBD2 aligns across 16 bases. Germline assignment: CDR1 SGHTA and CDR2 FQGNSA. CDR3 length: 18 amino acids. With 1 base clipped from V and 3 bases from J, the junction kept 6 bases outside the gene matches. The CDR3 is CASSLEGLAGGPGYEQYF. The CDR3 bases are TGTGCCAGCAGCTTAGAGGGACTAGCGGGGGGGCCGGGCTACGAGCAGTACTTC.

The rearrangement links TRBV14 to TRBJ2-1; possibly TRBD1 for D (5 bases). The CDR3 sequence is 13 residues long. Trimming shortened V by 5 bases and J by 10 bases, and 15 bases separated the two germline ends. CDR1 is SGHDN and CDR2 is FVKESK in the germline V gene. The chain's CDR3 is CASSTQQVSEQFF. The CDR3 DNA reads as TGTGCCAGCAGCACCCAACAGGTCAGCGAGCAGTTCTTC.

The gene calls are TRBV7-3 and TRBJ2-7; TRBD1 aligns across 8 bases. The CDR3 has 13 residues. Per germline, CDR1 SGHTA and CDR2 FQGTGA. Germline trimming cut 3 bases from V and 5 bases from J; bases unmatched to any gene: 3. The CDR3 DNA is TGTGCCAGCAGCTTGGACAGGGATCACGAGCAGTACTTC. This gives the protein CASSLDRDHEQYF.

V gene TRBV6-5 combines with J gene TRBJ2-2; D not resolved. Trimming pared 5 bases from V and 1 base from J, leaving 8 bases between. Germline V gives CDR1 MNHEY, CDR2 SVGAGI. The CDR3 consists of 14 residues. Written as DNA, the CDR3 is TGTGCCAGCAGTCACTACAAGAACACCGGGGAGCTGTTTTTT. Protein sequence: CASSHYKNTGELFF.

This clone was seen ten or more times. The chain links TRBV7-8 to TRBJ1-2; no clear D gene. Trimming shortened V by 6 bases and J by 2 bases, and 13 bases separated the two germline ends. This CDR3 is 14 amino acids long. The germline gives CDR1 SGHVS, CDR2 FQNEAQ. Written as DNA, the CDR3 is TGTGCCAGCAGTTTGTTGACACCCAACTATGGCTACACCTTC. Amino acid sequence: CASSLLTPNYGYTF.